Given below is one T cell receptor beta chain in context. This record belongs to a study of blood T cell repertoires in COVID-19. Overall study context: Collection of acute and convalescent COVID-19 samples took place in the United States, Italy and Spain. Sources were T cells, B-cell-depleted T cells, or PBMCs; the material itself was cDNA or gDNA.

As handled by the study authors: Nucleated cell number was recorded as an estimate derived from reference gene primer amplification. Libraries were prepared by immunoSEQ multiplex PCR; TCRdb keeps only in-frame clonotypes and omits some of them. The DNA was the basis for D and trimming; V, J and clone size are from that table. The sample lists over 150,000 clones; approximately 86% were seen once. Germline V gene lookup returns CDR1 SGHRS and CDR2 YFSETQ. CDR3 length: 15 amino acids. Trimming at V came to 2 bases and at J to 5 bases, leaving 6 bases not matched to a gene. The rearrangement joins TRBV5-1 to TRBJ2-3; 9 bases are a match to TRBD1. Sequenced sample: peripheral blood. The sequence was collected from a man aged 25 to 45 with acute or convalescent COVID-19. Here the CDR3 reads CASSFWTGEGDTQYF. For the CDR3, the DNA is TGCGCCAGCAGCTTCTGGACAGGGGAGGGAGATACGCAGTATTTT.